Presented here are 20 T cell receptor beta chains from one specimen sequenced in a study of T-cell memory formation after mild COVID-19. TCRdb itself ran the 5' RACE reads through MiXCR, one entry per CDR3 protein. The profile shows about 470,000 distinct CDR3 sequences, 15% to 20% of them singletons. Sequencing was performed on PBMCs or a T cell subset sorted from them (not recorded which). These receptors came from an adult woman who had mild COVID-19 (a few samples of this study predate the infection). Cell type and time point are not known.

The chain's CDR3 is CASSLVSGRRDEQFF. As DNA, the CDR3 is TGTGCCAGCAGCTTGGTTAGCGGGAGGCGGGATGAGCAGTTCTTC. The V call is TRBV7-2, the J call TRBJ2-1; TRBD2 agrees at 10 bases. From germline, CDR1 is SGHTA and CDR2 FQGNSA. V was clipped by 3 bases and J by 8 bases; unmatched bases: 7. The length of the CDR3 is 15 residues.

In the case of this clonotype: Possible read error: a much larger clone is one base away. The chain has TRBV11-2 and TRBJ2-4; D not resolved. In germline, CDR1 is SGHAT, CDR2 FQNNGV. The germline V and J ends were trimmed by 0 bases and 10 bases, with 10 bases remaining between them. The CDR3 consists of 13 residues. Here the CDR3 DNA reads TGTGCCAGCAGCTTAGATCTGATCACAATTCAGTACTTC. Translating gives CASSLDLITIQYF.

The gene calls are TRBV7-3 and TRBJ2-1; D ambiguous. Trimming took off 5 bases at V and 7 bases at J, with 12 bases between the two ends. CDR1 is SGHTA, CDR2 FQGTGA, per germline. The CDR3 spans 13 residues. The CDR3 DNA sequence: TGTGCCAGCAGCCCCCATGTAGGGAATGAGCAGTTCTTC. Protein product: CASSPHVGNEQFF. The full variable domain, rest sourced from reference TRBV7-3 and TRBJ2-1, is GAGVSQTPSNKVTEKGKYVELRCDPISGHTALYWYRQSLGQGPEFLIYFQGTGAADDSGLPNDRFFAVRPEGSVSTLKIQRTERGDSAVYLCASSPHVGNEQFFGPGTRLTVL.

The chain employs TRBV3-1 and TRBJ2-6; D is perhaps TRBD1 (5 bases). CDR1 is LGHDT, CDR2 YNNKEL, per germline (reference sequence). The V end lost 3 bases, the J end lost 15 bases, and 15 bases lay between the germline ends. The CDR3 loop spans 13 amino acids. The CDR3 nucleotides are TGTGCCAGCAGCCACGGACAAATTGCGGACCTGACTTTC. Translating it yields CASSHGQIADLTF. Using reference TRBV3-1 and TRBJ2-6 for the parts outside the CDR3, the full variable domain is DTAVSQTPKYLVTQMGNDKSIKCEQNLGHDTMYWYKQDSKKFLKIMFSYNNKELIINETVPNRFSPKSPDKAHLNLHINSLELGDSAVYFCASSHGQIADLTFGAGSRLTVL.

This chain connects TRBV6-4 to TRBJ2-1; perhaps TRBD1 as D (6 bases). Germline CDR1 reads MRHNA; CDR2 reads SNTAGT. V dropped 3 bases and J dropped 2 bases, with 14 bases sitting between them. The CDR3 loop spans 16 amino acids. The CDR3 is CASSESPGVTYNEQFF. DNA for the CDR3: TGTGCCAGCAGTGAAAGTCCAGGGGTCACCTACAATGAGCAGTTCTTC.

In this sample, this clonotype turned up a few times. The chain uses TRBV25-1 and TRBJ2-2; 7 nucleotides agree with TRBD2. Germline trimming cut 10 bases from V and 8 bases from J; bases unmatched to any gene: 7. This CDR3 contains 12 residues. Germline V gives CDR1 MGHDK, CDR2 SYGVNS. The CDR3 DNA sequence: TGTGCCACCACGGGAGCGGGGGGGGAGCTGTTTTTT. It encodes CATTGAGGELFF. Filled out from reference TRBV25-1 and TRBJ2-2, the complete variable domain reads EADIYQTPRYLVIGTGKKITLECSQTMGHDKMYWYQQDPGMELHLIHYSYGVNSTEKGDLSSESTVSRIRTEHFPLTLESARPSHTSQYLCATTGAGGELFFGEGSRLTVL.

This clonotype came up a few times. The genes are TRBV7-2 and TRBJ1-2, with D unclear. Germline-derived CDR1 and CDR2 are SGHTA and FQGNSA. The CDR3 sequence is 13 residues long. V was pared by 1 base and J by 4 bases, with 7 bases between. The chain's CDR3 is CASSLGRFYGYTF. CDR3 bases: TGTGCCAGCAGCTTAGGTAGATTCTATGGCTACACCTTC.

This chain links TRBV10-3 with TRBJ2-7; the D call may be TRBD1 or TRBD2 (5 bases each). The CDR3 runs to 15 residues. Trimming took 3 bases from V and 1 from J, leaving 13 bases between them. Germline loops: CDR1 ENHRY, CDR2 SYGVKD. The CDR3 region is CAISDRDVRSYEQYF. The CDR3 coding sequence is TGTGCCATCAGTGATCGGGACGTACGGTCCTACGAGCAGTACTTC.

The rearrangement joins TRBV7-3 to TRBJ2-4; TRBD2 matches at 7 bases. Germline V lookup: CDR1 SGHTA, CDR2 FQGTGA. V was clipped by 4 bases and J by 6 bases; unmatched bases: 3. The CDR3 totals 13 residues. CDR3 protein: CASSWGGGNIQYF. DNA of the CDR3: TGTGCCAGCAGCTGGGGCGGGGGAAACATTCAGTACTTC. The full variable domain, in which reference TRBV7-3 and TRBJ2-4 provide the parts outside the CDR3, is GAGVSQTPSNKVTEKGKYVELRCDPISGHTALYWYRQSLGQGPEFLIYFQGTGAADDSGLPNDRFFAVRPEGSVSTLKIQRTERGDSAVYLCASSWGGGNIQYFGAGTRLSVL.

This clonotype was observed a handful of times. The chain is built from TRBV20-1 and TRBJ2-7; D not certain. CDR3 length: 13 amino acids. Trimming removed 3 bases from V and 5 bases from J, with 14 bases in between. The germline V gene encodes CDR1 DFQATT and CDR2 SNEGSKA (reference sequence). CDR3 protein: CSARPRLRNEQYF. In DNA form, the CDR3 reads TGCAGTGCTAGGCCCAGGTTGAGGAACGAGCAGTACTTC.

This clonotype was picked up a small number of times. The chain uses TRBV7-9 and TRBJ2-1; D is undetermined. V was clipped by 2 bases and J by 3 bases, with 8 bases between them. Germline loops: CDR1 SEHNR, CDR2 FQNEAQ (reference sequence). The CDR3 loop spans 14 amino acids. The CDR3 coding sequence is TGTGCCAGCAGCTTAAGCGCCAGCTACAATGAGCAGTTCTTC. As protein: CASSLSASYNEQFF.

The J gene is TRBJ1-2, the V gene TRBV7-2; TRBD1 aligns across 9 bases. CDR3 length: 13 amino acids. The germline V gene has CDR1 SGHTA and CDR2 FQGNSA. Germline trimming cut 6 bases from V and 8 bases from J; bases unmatched to any gene: 7. The CDR3 protein is CASRQGASSGYTF. In nucleotides, the CDR3 is TGTGCCAGCAGACAGGGGGCGAGTTCGGGCTACACCTTC.

This chain connects TRBV29-1 to TRBJ2-3; weak D call: TRBD2 (6 bases). The germline gives CDR1 SQVTM, CDR2 ANQGSEA. CDR3 length equals 13 residues. The ends were cut back, 5 bases at V and 0 bases at J, with 9 bases in the middle. The CDR3 region is CSVTGTSTDTQYF. For the CDR3, the DNA is TGCAGCGTTACCGGGACTAGCACAGATACGCAGTATTTT.

This clonotype appeared many times. This chain connects TRBV7-9 to TRBJ1-1, with D perhaps TRBD1 (5 bases). The CDR3 covers 12 residues. The V and J ends lost 3 bases and 7 bases respectively, with 9 bases between them. The V gene's germline CDR1 is SEHNR and CDR2 FQNEAQ (reference sequence). The CDR3 region has the DNA TGTGCCAGCAGCTTCGTCGGGGGTGAAGCTTTCTTT. Translated: CASSFVGGEAFF.

The genes are TRBV5-1 and TRBJ2-1, with 10 bases lining up with TRBD2. CDR1 is SGHRS and CDR2 is YFSETQ in the germline V gene. The V gene end was trimmed by 3 bases and the J gene end by 8 bases; junction bases not matched to a gene: 8. The CDR3 contains 15 residues. The DNA of the CDR3 is TGCGCCAGCAGCTCCTCGACTAGCGGGCGCGATGAGCAGTTCTTC. This gives the protein CASSSSTSGRDEQFF. Full variable domain (remainder filled in from reference TRBV5-1 and TRBJ2-1): KAGVTQTPRYLIKTRGQQVTLSCSPISGHRSVSWYQQTPGQGLQFLFEYFSETQRNKGNFPGRFSGRQFSNSRSEMNVSTLELGDSALYLCASSSSTSGRDEQFFGPGTRLTVL.

The CDR3 loop is CASSPGQAPYEQYF. The CDR3 DNA sequence: TGTGCCAGCAGCCCGGGACAGGCCCCCTACGAGCAGTACTTC. This rearrangement joins TRBV7-9 to TRBJ2-7; 8 nucleotides match TRBD1. CDR1 and CDR2 (germline): SEHNR, FQNEAQ (reference sequence). The ends lost 5 bases at V and 2 bases at J; junction bases unmatched: 5. CDR3 length: 14 amino acids.

The sample holds a few counts of this clonotype. V is TRBV20-1 and J is TRBJ1-5, with 7 bases that match TRBD1. V dropped 1 base and J dropped 6; count of bases not matched to a gene: 9. The CDR3 spans 15 residues. Germline CDR1 DFQATT, CDR2 SNEGSKA (reference sequence). Here the CDR3 reads CSARVGSGGSQPQHF. For the CDR3, the DNA is TGCAGTGCTAGAGTTGGGTCAGGGGGAAGTCAGCCCCAGCATTTT.

In this sample, this clonotype turned up many times. The chain recombines TRBV20-1 with TRBJ2-1, with 9 bases matching TRBD2. CDR1 DFQATT and CDR2 SNEGSKA come from the germline V gene (reference sequence). Trimming cost V 3 bases and J 0 bases; bases outside gene matches: 3. This CDR3 has 15 amino acids. CDR3 sequence: CSARGSGSSYNEQFF. In DNA, the CDR3 is TGCAGTGCTAGGGGTAGCGGGAGCTCCTACAATGAGCAGTTCTTC.

This clonotype showed up just a few times. The CDR3 spells CSASFSSSYNEQFF. The CDR3 bases are TGCAGTGCTAGTTTCTCGAGCTCCTACAATGAGCAGTTCTTC. The V call is TRBV20-1, the J call TRBJ2-1; no firm D call. V lost 3 bases and J 0 bases, leaving 9 bases between the germline ends. The germline V gene encodes CDR1 DFQATT and CDR2 SNEGSKA (reference sequence). This CDR3 is 14 amino acids long.

This chain uses TRBV5-1 with TRBJ2-7, with unresolved D. This CDR3 is 14 amino acids long. Germline CDR1 is SGHRS and CDR2 is YFSETQ. With 7 bases removed from V and 1 base from J, the gap between germline ends came to 15 bases. The CDR3 DNA reads TGCGCCAGCGGTCTGTATGCTTCGTCCTACGAGCAGTACTTC. Amino acid sequence: CASGLYASSYEQYF. Using reference TRBV5-1 and TRBJ2-7 for the parts outside the CDR3, the full variable domain is KAGVTQTPRYLIKTRGQQVTLSCSPISGHRSVSWYQQTPGQGLQFLFEYFSETQRNKGNFPGRFSGRQFSNSRSEMNVSTLELGDSALYLCASGLYASSYEQYFGPGTRLTVT.